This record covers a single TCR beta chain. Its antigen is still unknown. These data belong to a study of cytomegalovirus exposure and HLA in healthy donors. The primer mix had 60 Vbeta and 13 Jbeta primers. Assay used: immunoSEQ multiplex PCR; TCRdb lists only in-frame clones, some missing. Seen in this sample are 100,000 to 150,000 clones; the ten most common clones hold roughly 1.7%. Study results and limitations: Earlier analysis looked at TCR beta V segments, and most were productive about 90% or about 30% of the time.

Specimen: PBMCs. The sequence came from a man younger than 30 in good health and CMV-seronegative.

This CDR3 reads CASRNSGAQETQYF. For the CDR3, the DNA is TGTGCCAGCAGAAATAGCGGGGCGCAAGAGACCCAGTACTTC. The chain uses TRBV28 and TRBJ2-5; 8 bases line up with TRBD2. CDR3 size: 14 residues. The trim removed 6 bases at V and 2 bases at J, leaving 5 bases unmatched. CDR1 and CDR2 from the germline V gene are MDHEN and SYDVKM.